This T cell receptor (beta chain) was captured by sequencing in a study of CD8+ T cells in alopecia areata. About the research overall: Female C3H/HeJ mice aged 7-10 weeks received skin from spontaneously alopecic C3H/HeJ graft donors aged about 6-12 months.

V was pared by 5 bases and J by 4 bases, with 1 base of the junction left unmatched. Germline CDR1 and CDR2: NNHNN and SYGAGS (reference sequence). This CDR3 comprises 14 residues. This clone appeared a few times. The genes and germline here are from mouse. Read coverage stops 3 residues before the CDR3 terminus; the germline J gene supplies the remainder. Other DNA variants within this sample encode the same CDR3. Pooled cells of cutaneous lymph node origin were sorted on CD4, CD8alpha, NKG2D, NKG2ACE and other markers. Once RNA had been extracted, it was reverse transcribed into cDNA to act as the sequencing template. The assay was immunoSEQ multiplex PCR, and TCRdb's table has in-frame clones only and misses some. The sample holds 290,000 or so clones, and no clone turns up only once.

The receptor comes from a C3H/HeJ mouse with alopecia areata. As its MHC haplotype, the strain has H2-k. The V and J genes are TRBV13-2 and TRBJ1-6; TRBD1 agrees at 9 bases. TRBJ1-6 has ORF status, its function being uncertain. Sequencing was done on a sample of CD4+ T cells sorted from a lymph node. The CDR3 loop is CASGGTGYNSPLYF. The CDR3 bases that were read are TGTGCCAGCGGCGGGACAGGGTATAATTCGCCC.